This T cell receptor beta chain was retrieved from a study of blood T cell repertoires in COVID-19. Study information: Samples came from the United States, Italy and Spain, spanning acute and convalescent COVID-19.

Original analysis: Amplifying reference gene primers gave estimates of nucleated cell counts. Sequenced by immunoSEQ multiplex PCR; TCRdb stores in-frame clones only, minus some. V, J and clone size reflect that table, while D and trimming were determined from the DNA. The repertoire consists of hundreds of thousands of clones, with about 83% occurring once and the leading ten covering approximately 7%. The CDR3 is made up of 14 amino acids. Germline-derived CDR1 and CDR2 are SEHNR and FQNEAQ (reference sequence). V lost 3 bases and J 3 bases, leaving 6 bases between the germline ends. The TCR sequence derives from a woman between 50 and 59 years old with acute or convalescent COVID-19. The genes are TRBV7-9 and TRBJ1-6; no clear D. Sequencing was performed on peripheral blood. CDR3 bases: TGTGCCAGCAGCTTTGGGCACTATAATTCACCCCTCCACTTT. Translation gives CASSFGHYNSPLHF. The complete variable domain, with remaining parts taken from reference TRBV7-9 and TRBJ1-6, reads DTGVSQNPRHKITKRGQNVTFRCDPISEHNRLYWYRQTLGQGPEFLTYFQNEAQLEKSRLLSDRFSAERPKGSFSTLEIQRTEQGDSAMYLCASSFGHYNSPLHFGNGTRLTVT.